A single sample gave rise to the 30 T cell receptor beta chains below, sequenced in a study of OX40 agonist ivuxolimab in advanced cancers. The assay was immunoSEQ multiplex PCR, and TCRdb's table has in-frame clones only and misses some. The table has around 84,000 clones, less than 85% seen once; the top ten hold 6.5% to 8%. The source material was CD4+ or CD8+ T cells sorted from blood, sampled in a trial of the OX40 agonist ivuxolimab. The receptors stem from an adult with an advanced solid tumor such as melanoma, head and neck, liver or kidney cancer.

V gene TRBV18 combines with J gene TRBJ1-5; 10 bases align to TRBD1. Losses at the gene ends were 3 bases for V and 7 bases for J; bases not matched to a gene: 9. The CDR3 runs to 16 residues. Germline assignment: CDR1 KGHSH and CDR2 LQKENI. The CDR3 nucleotides are TGTGCCAGCTCACCCACCCGGACAGGGGGAGGACAGCCCCAGCATTTT. Translating gives CASSPTRTGGGQPQHF.

This clone was seen more than once but under ten times. The CDR3, as DNA: TGCGCCCCAGGCGGGGTTGGTAATTCACCCCTCCACTTT. This codes for CAPGGVGNSPLHF. The V and J genes are TRBV10-1 and TRBJ1-6; D ambiguous. The V and J ends lost 11 bases and 6 bases respectively, with 14 bases between them. The CDR3 length is 13 residues. Germline CDR1 and CDR2: WNHNN and SYGVQD (reference sequence).

The CDR3 sequence: CASSFGDLIAEAFF. The CDR3 region has the DNA TGCGCCAGCAGCTTTGGAGACCTGATTGCTGAAGCTTTCTTT. The gene calls are TRBV5-1 and TRBJ1-1; D call uncertain. Germline V lookup: CDR1 SGHRS, CDR2 YFSETQ. The CDR3 covers 14 residues. Trimming left V 2 bases short and J 6 bases short, with 14 bases between.

This clone occurred a few times. J is TRBJ1-2 and V is TRBV29-1; D gene ambiguous. The CDR3 is 12 amino acids. Per germline, CDR1 SQVTM and CDR2 ANQGSEA. Trimming took 0 bases from V and 5 from J, leaving 7 bases between them. The CDR3, as DNA: TGCAGCGTTGAAGATAATGGGTATGGCTACACCTTC. Translating it yields CSVEDNGYGYTF.

V gene TRBV15 combines with J gene TRBJ1-1; D unresolved. Trimming cost V 0 bases and J 0 bases, with 11 bases left between them. CDR3 size: 16 residues. The germline V gene has CDR1 LNHNV and CDR2 YYDKDF (reference sequence). CDR3 nucleotide sequence: TGTGCCACCAGCAGAGATTTGGCAGTCATGAACACTGAAGCTTTCTTT. Protein sequence: CATSRDLAVMNTEAFF.

The chain has TRBV2 and TRBJ2-3; no firm D call. The CDR3 spans 13 residues. V was trimmed by 2 bases and J by 5 bases, leaving 8 bases between them. Looked up from germline, CDR1 is SNHLY and CDR2 is FYNNEI. The DNA for the CDR3 is TGTGCCAGCAGTGAAACCCGGAAAGATACGCAGTATTTT. This translates into CASSETRKDTQYF.

This chain uses TRBV6-6 with TRBJ2-2, with D possibly called TRBD1 or TRBD2 (6 bases each). This CDR3 contains 14 residues. Germline values: CDR1 MNHNY, CDR2 SVGAGI (reference sequence). V lost 11 bases, J lost 5 bases, and 18 bases lay in between. Written as DNA, the CDR3 is TGTGCCTGCAAAGTCAGGGGAGGAACCGGGGAGCTGTTTTTT. As protein: CACKVRGGTGELFF.

The chain recombines TRBV5-6 with TRBJ1-5, with TRBD1 matching over 7 bases. J lost 3 bases, V lost 3 bases, and 6 bases had no gene match. The CDR3 runs to 15 residues. Per germline, CDR1 SGHDT and CDR2 YYEEEE. The CDR3, as DNA: TGTGCCAGCAGCTGGACAGGCGCTCCCAATCAGCCCCAGCATTTT. Its translation: CASSWTGAPNQPQHF.

The chain links TRBV5-4 to TRBJ2-1; 7 bases align to TRBD2. The CDR3 has 16 amino acids. Germline lookup yields CDR1 SGHNT and CDR2 YYREEE (reference sequence). Trimming removed 0 bases from V and 0 bases from J; junction bases left unmatched: 3. The CDR3 sequence is CASSLVGGSSYNEQFF. CDR3 DNA sequence: TGTGCCAGCAGCTTGGTTGGCGGGAGCTCCTACAATGAGCAGTTCTTC. The variable domain in full, with the rest retrieved from reference TRBV5-4 and TRBJ2-1, is ETGVTQSPTHLIKTRGQQVTLRCSSQSGHNTVSWYQQALGQGPQFIFQYYREEENGRGNFPPRFSGLQFPNYSSELNVNALELDDSALYLCASSLVGGSSYNEQFFGPGTRLTVL.

The V and J genes are TRBV5-4 and TRBJ2-5, with 9 nucleotides matching TRBD2. CDR3 length: 15 amino acids. Germline CDR1 and CDR2: SGHNT and YYREEE (reference sequence). With V trimmed by 0 bases and J by 5 bases, 5 bases remained unmatched. Here the CDR3 DNA reads TGTGCCAGCAGCTTGGCCTTAGCGGGGGTGGAGACCCAGTACTTC. It codes for CASSLALAGVETQYF.

The V gene is TRBV5-1, the J gene TRBJ2-7; TRBD1 aligns across 7 bases. The CDR3 length is 14 residues. The germline CDR1 and CDR2 sequences are SGHRS and YFSETQ. V shed 5 bases and J 0 bases; nucleotides not matched to a gene: 5. CDR3: CASSTRDSSYEQYF. The DNA for the CDR3 is TGCGCCAGCAGTACCCGGGACAGCTCCTACGAGCAGTACTTC.

J is TRBJ2-3 and V is TRBV4-2; TRBD1 aligns across 7 bases. J gave up 1 base and V 3 bases, and 4 bases lay outside the gene matches. This CDR3 has 15 amino acids. Germline values: CDR1 LGHNA, CDR2 YNFKEQ. Here the CDR3 DNA reads TGTGCCAGCAGCCAGCTAGGGGGCGGCACAGATACGCAGTATTTT. It encodes CASSQLGGGTDTQYF.

The chain combines TRBV6-5 with TRBJ1-5; D unclear. The germline gives CDR1 MNHEY, CDR2 SVGAGI. The CDR3 runs to 13 residues. Trimming shortened V by 6 bases and J by 6 bases, and 12 bases separated the two germline ends. CDR3 DNA sequence: TGTGCCAGCAGCCCCGACTATGCTCAGCCCCAGCATTTT. This translates into CASSPDYAQPQHF.

The V gene is TRBV4-2, the J gene TRBJ2-3, with 13 positions matching TRBD2. This CDR3 is 17 amino acids long. From germline, CDR1 is LGHNA and CDR2 YNFKEQ. The ends lost 4 bases at V and 3 bases at J; junction bases unmatched: 7. The chain's CDR3 is CASSLSLAGGRTDTQYF. As DNA, the CDR3 is TGTGCCAGCAGCCTCTCACTAGCGGGGGGGCGTACAGATACGCAGTATTTT.

V usage is TRBV7-9 and J usage is TRBJ1-1, with D unresolved. This CDR3 is 13 amino acids long. Germline V gene sequence: CDR1 SEHNR, CDR2 FQNEAQ (reference sequence). The germline V and J ends were trimmed by 2 bases and 5 bases, with 9 bases remaining between them. In DNA, the CDR3 is TGTGCCAGCAGCTTAAAGTTCGGGACTGAAGCTTTCTTT. As protein: CASSLKFGTEAFF.

The rearrangement links TRBV19 to TRBJ2-3; D is uncertain. V was pared by 5 bases and J by 2 bases, with 8 bases between. Germline V CDR1 and CDR2: LNHDA, SQIVND (reference sequence). There are 13 residues in the CDR3. The CDR3 reads CASSQALTDTQYF. DNA for the CDR3: TGTGCCAGTAGTCAGGCCCTCACAGATACGCAGTATTTT. Using reference TRBV19 and TRBJ2-3 for the parts outside the CDR3, the full variable domain is DGGITQSPKYLFRKEGQNVTLSCEQNLNHDAMYWYRQDPGQGLRLIYYSQIVNDFQKGDIAEGYSVSREKKESFPLTVTSAQKNPTAFYLCASSQALTDTQYFGPGTRLTVL.

The chain employs TRBV13 and TRBJ1-4; D not resolved. Trimming removed 5 bases at V and 6 bases at J, with 10 bases between. From germline, CDR1 is PRHDT and CDR2 FYEKMQ (reference sequence). The CDR3 loop spans 13 amino acids. The CDR3 protein is CASSTRDHEKLFF. The DNA of the CDR3 is TGTGCCAGCAGCACAAGGGATCATGAAAAACTGTTTTTT. Full variable domain (rest looked up from reference TRBV13 and TRBJ1-4): AAGVIQSPRHLIKEKRETATLKCYPIPRHDTVYWYQQGPGQDPQFLISFYEKMQSDKGSIPDRFSAQQFSDYHSELNMSSLELGDSALYFCASSTRDHEKLFFGSGTQLSVL.

The V and J genes are TRBV19 and TRBJ2-2, with D possibly being TRBD1 (6 bases). Per germline, CDR1 LNHDA and CDR2 SQIVND (reference sequence). Between the trimmed V and J ends, which lost 4 bases and 7 bases, there was a span of 10 bases. This CDR3 contains 13 residues. This CDR3 reads CASSTGHRGELFF. Here the CDR3 DNA reads TGTGCCAGTAGTACGGGACACCGCGGGGAGCTGTTTTTT.

The chain has TRBV30 and TRBJ1-2; D gene uncertain. The CDR3 has 14 residues. Looked up from germline, CDR1 is GTSNPN and CDR2 is SVGIG (reference sequence). Trimming stripped 2 bases from V and 0 bases from J, with 10 bases between. Here the CDR3 DNA reads TGTGCCTGGAGTATGCTGGGTTCTAACTATGGCTACACCTTC. This translates into CAWSMLGSNYGYTF.

The rearrangement joins TRBV4-1 to TRBJ2-5; 8 positions agree with TRBD2. Germline loops: CDR1 MGHRA, CDR2 YSYEKL. The CDR3 is 17 amino acids. V lost 5 bases and J lost 3; bases outside the gene matches: 14. CDR3 sequence reads: CASSKLSTGGGKETQYF. The CDR3 DNA reads as TGCGCCAGCAGCAAGCTGAGTACGGGGGGGGGCAAAGAGACCCAGTACTTC.

This sequence joins TRBV7-9 and TRBJ1-1; D unclear. V shed 5 bases and J shed 1 base, with 17 bases lying between them. Germline CDR1 and CDR2: SEHNR and FQNEAQ (reference sequence). The CDR3 loop spans 16 amino acids. CDR3 sequence reads: CASSPLSQTGNTEAFF. CDR3 coding DNA: TGTGCCAGCAGCCCCTTATCCCAAACTGGGAACACTGAAGCTTTCTTT.

The chain carries TRBV30 and TRBJ2-1; 9 bases fit TRBD2. Looked up from germline, CDR1 is GTSNPN and CDR2 is SVGIG (reference sequence). The CDR3 runs to 15 residues. With V trimmed by 2 bases and J by 4 bases, 6 bases remained unmatched. CDR3 DNA: TGTGCCTGGAGTTTTAGCGGGGGCCCATACAATGAGCAGTTCTTC. Translation gives CAWSFSGGPYNEQFF.

This clone turned up a few times. The V call is TRBV7-9, the J call TRBJ1-2; the D gene is possibly TRBD1 (5 bases). This CDR3 is built from 14 residues. Looked up from germline, CDR1 is SEHNR and CDR2 is FQNEAQ (reference sequence). Between the trimmed V and J ends, which lost 4 bases and 6 bases, there was a span of 15 bases. The chain's CDR3 is CASSSSGRKDGYTF. For the CDR3, the DNA is TGTGCCAGCAGCTCTTCGGGACGAAAGGATGGCTACACCTTC.

The V gene is TRBV6-1, the J gene TRBJ2-5; no clear D. V was cut by 2 bases and J by 5 bases, with 3 bases left in between. Germline CDR1 MNHNS, CDR2 SASEGT. The CDR3 is 11 residues long. The CDR3 nucleotides are TGTGCCAGCAGTGAAATTGAGACCCAGTACTTC. Translating it yields CASSEIETQYF.

DNA for the CDR3: TGTGCCAGCAGCTTTGGGGACCCGAGGGACAATGAGCAGTTCTTC. It is translated as CASSFGDPRDNEQFF. V and J are TRBV5-4 and TRBJ2-1, with D perhaps given as TRBD1 or TRBD2 (5 bases each). This CDR3 is built from 15 residues. V was trimmed by 2 bases and J by 5 bases, leaving 14 bases between them. The V gene's germline CDR1 is SGHNT and CDR2 YYREEE (reference sequence).

This chain connects TRBV5-1 to TRBJ1-3; maybe TRBD1 (5 bases). The CDR3 runs 16 residues. The V end was cut by 0 bases, the J end by 1 base, with 11 bases between. In germline, CDR1 is SGHRS, CDR2 YFSETQ. Here the CDR3 reads CASSLGDFGSGNTIYF. DNA for the CDR3: TGCGCCAGCAGCTTGGGGGACTTTGGGTCTGGAAACACCATATATTTT.

V is TRBV6-6 and J is TRBJ1-1; 7 bases line up with TRBD1. Germline CDR1 and CDR2: MNHNY and SVGAGI (reference sequence). Trimming at V came to 6 bases and at J to 3 bases, leaving 7 bases not matched to a gene. The CDR3 has 14 amino acids. CDR3 DNA: TGTGCCAGCAGACTTAACGACAGGGACACTGAAGCTTTCTTT. Its translation is CASRLNDRDTEAFF.

The V and J genes are TRBV30 and TRBJ1-6, with TRBD1 matching over 7 bases. Per germline, CDR1 GTSNPN and CDR2 SVGIG (reference sequence). V gave up 7 bases and J gave up 11 bases; unmatched junction bases: 8. The CDR3 consists of 12 residues. DNA of the CDR3: TGTGCCTTGGGACAGCTTTCGGCACCCCTCCACTTT. Translated, it gives CALGQLSAPLHF.

The rearrangement links TRBV5-1 to TRBJ1-5; D might be TRBD1 (6 bases). The V and J ends lost 3 bases and 2 bases respectively, with 9 bases between them. The CDR3 is made up of 14 amino acids. Per germline, CDR1 SGHRS and CDR2 YFSETQ. CDR3 residues: CASSSGGGNQPQHF. CDR3 DNA: TGCGCCAGCAGCTCCGGGGGCGGCAATCAGCCCCAGCATTTT.

The J gene is TRBJ2-4, the V gene TRBV10-2; D ambiguous. Germline CDR1 reads WSHSY; CDR2 reads SAAADI. The CDR3 covers 17 residues. V shed 0 bases and J shed 2 bases, with 14 bases lying between them. The DNA of the CDR3 is TGCGCCAGCAGTGAGTCGTCTCCCTATTCAACCAAAAACATTCAGTACTTC. Its translation: CASSESSPYSTKNIQYF.